This TCR beta chain was captured in a study of regulatory T cells in long-lasting Graves disease. The study's findings and limits: Persistent disease was characterized by preferential usage of TRBV28, TRBJ1-2 and TRBJ2-5.

This sample's time point: newly diagnosed GD, antithyroid drugs for less than 3 months. PBMC-derived RNA was used for the TCR library. Concerning this clonotype: Its antigen is undetermined.

Through Arm-PCR of CDR3 regions and iRepertoire HTBI primers, TCR beta libraries were built. In the original processing: Gene usage covered some 60 TRBV and 14 TRBJ segments. TCRdb recomputed calls from the multiplex PCR reads with MiXCR, one row per CDR3 protein. TCRdb, not the original authors, processed these V and J calls. Of approximately 470,000 distinct CDR3 sequences in the sample, roughly 16% are singletons; the top ten hold over 9%. The V gene lost 3 bases and the J gene lost 5 bases, with 7 bases spanning the gap. This CDR3 contains 13 residues. The sample also formed part of further work on T cells in Graves' hyperthyroidism and ophthalmopathy. That source adds: The authors' 13 V-J model separated ophthalmopathy from stable hyperthyroidism.

The V gene is TRBV12-3 or TRBV12-4, the J gene TRBJ1-4; tentative D call: TRBD1 (5 bases). The TCR sequence derives from a man aged 35 to 55 with Graves disease. The sample in question was peripheral blood mononuclear cells (PBMCs), obtained at new diagnosis, from a patient treated with antithyroid drugs. CDR3 nucleotide sequence: TGTGCCAGCAGTTTGAGACAGAATGAAAAACTGTTTTTT. Protein sequence: CASSLRQNEKLFF.